The present entry profiles one T cell receptor beta chain with its context. Antigen: not known. This sample was taken from a study of regulatory T cells in long-lasting Graves disease. Study results and limitations: Persistent disease samples used TRBV28, TRBJ1-2 and TRBJ2-5 preferentially.

The CDR3 has 14 amino acids. V gave up 0 bases and J gave up 7 bases, with 9 bases separating them. Germline CDR1 and CDR2: LGHNA and YNFKEQ. This sample's time point: newly diagnosed GD, antithyroid drugs for less than 3 months. The authors made the TCR library using RNA they extracted from PBMCs. In building TCR beta libraries, iRepertoire HTBI primers were used together with Arm-PCR of CDR3 regions. TCRdb processed the multiplex PCR reads anew with MiXCR; each CDR3 protein has one entry. This table has hundreds of thousands of distinct CDR3 sequences, around an eighth appearing once. These records were also assigned to another study, of T cells in Graves' hyperthyroidism and ophthalmopathy. From that paper: Patients between 18 and 65 years old had hyperthyroidism, newly diagnosed and lasting under 2 months.

Source: peripheral blood mononuclear cells (PBMCs), taken at new diagnosis, from a patient treated with antithyroid drugs. This clonotype originated in a young man with Graves disease. The chain links TRBV4-2 to TRBJ2-2; D remains ambiguous. The CDR3 DNA is TGTGCCAGCAGCCAAGAATCCCTGAGCGGGGAGCTGTTTTTT. This sequence encodes CASSQESLSGELFF.